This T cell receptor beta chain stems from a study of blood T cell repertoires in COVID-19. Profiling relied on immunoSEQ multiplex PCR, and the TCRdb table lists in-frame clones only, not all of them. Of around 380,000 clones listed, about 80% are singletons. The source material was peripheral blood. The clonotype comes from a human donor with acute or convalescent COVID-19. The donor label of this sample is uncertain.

The CDR3 bases are TGTGCCAGCAGCAAATCAGCGGGACAGGGGGAACGGAACAATGAGCAGTTCTTC. It yields the protein CASSKSAGQGERNNEQFF. The V gene is TRBV21-1, the J gene TRBJ2-1; TRBD1 was called by the table and not checked on the DNA. TRBV21-1 is given as a pseudogene. CDR3 length: 18 amino acids.